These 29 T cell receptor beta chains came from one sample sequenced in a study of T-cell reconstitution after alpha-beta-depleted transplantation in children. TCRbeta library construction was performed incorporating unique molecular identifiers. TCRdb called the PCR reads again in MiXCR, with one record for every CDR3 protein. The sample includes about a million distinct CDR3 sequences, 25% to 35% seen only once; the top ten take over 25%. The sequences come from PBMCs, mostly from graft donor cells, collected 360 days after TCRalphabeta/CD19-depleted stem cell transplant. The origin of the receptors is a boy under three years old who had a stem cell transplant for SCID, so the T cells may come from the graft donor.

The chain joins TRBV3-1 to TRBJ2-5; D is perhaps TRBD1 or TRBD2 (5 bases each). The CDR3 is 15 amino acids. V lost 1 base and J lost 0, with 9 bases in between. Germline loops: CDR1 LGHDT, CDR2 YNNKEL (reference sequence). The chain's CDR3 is CASSQAGTDQETQYF. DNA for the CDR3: TGTGCCAGCAGCCAAGCCGGGACGGACCAAGAGACCCAGTACTTC.

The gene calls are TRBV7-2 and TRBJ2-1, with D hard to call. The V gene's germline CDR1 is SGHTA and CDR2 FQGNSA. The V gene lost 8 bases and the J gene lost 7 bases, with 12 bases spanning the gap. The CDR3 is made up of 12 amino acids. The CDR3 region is CASELWGNEQFF. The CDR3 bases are TGTGCCAGCGAGCTGTGGGGTAATGAGCAGTTCTTC.

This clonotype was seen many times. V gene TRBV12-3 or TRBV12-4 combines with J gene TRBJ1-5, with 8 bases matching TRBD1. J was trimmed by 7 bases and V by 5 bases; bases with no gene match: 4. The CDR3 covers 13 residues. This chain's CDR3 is CASSPGGGQPQHF. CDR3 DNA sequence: TGTGCCAGCAGTCCAGGGGGCGGGCAGCCCCAGCATTTT.

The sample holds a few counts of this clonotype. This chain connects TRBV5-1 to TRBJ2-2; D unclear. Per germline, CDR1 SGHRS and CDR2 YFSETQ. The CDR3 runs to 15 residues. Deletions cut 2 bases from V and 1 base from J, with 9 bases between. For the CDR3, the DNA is TGCGCCAGCAGCTTCCCAGCGAAGAACACCGGGGAGCTGTTTTTT. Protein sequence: CASSFPAKNTGELFF.

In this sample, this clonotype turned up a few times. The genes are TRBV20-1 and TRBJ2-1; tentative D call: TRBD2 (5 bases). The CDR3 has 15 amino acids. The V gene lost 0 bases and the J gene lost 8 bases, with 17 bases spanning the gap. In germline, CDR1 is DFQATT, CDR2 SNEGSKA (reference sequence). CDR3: CSARDYVAGWDEQFF. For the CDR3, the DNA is TGCAGTGCTAGAGATTACGTTGCGGGTTGGGATGAGCAGTTCTTC.

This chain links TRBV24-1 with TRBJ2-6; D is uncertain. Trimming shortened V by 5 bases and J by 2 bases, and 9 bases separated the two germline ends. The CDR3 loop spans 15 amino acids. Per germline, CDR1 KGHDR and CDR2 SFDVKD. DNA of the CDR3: TGTGCCACCAGTGCCGGCCGAGCTGGGGCCAACGTCCTGACTTTC. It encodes CATSAGRAGANVLTF.

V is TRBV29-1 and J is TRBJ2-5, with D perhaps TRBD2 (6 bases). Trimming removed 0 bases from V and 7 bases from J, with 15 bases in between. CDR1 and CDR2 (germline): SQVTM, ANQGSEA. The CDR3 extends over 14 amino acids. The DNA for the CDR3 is TGCAGCGTTGAAGATCTGAGTTCGCGGGGGACCCAGTACTTC. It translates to CSVEDLSSRGTQYF.

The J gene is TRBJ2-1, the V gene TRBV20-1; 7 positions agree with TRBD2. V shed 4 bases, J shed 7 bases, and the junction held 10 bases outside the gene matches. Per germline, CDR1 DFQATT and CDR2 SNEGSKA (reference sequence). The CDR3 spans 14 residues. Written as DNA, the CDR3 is TGCAGTGCTATCGGCCCCGGGACTACAAATGAGCAGTTCTTC. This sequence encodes CSAIGPGTTNEQFF.

The CDR3 coding sequence is TGTGCCACCAGTGGCGGGGGGGCCTACAATGAGCAGTTCTTC. This sequence encodes CATSGGGAYNEQFF. The chain carries TRBV24-1 and TRBJ2-1; 9 bases align to TRBD2. The CDR3 is 14 amino acids. V lost 5 bases to trimming and J lost 2 bases; unmatched junction nucleotides: 0. The V gene's germline CDR1 is KGHDR and CDR2 SFDVKD.

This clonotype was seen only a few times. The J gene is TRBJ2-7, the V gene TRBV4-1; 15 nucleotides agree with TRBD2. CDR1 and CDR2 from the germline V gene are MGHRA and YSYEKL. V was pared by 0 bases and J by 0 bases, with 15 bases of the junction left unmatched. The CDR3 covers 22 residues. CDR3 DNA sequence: TGCGCCAGCAGCCAAGATTGGGTCGAGGGACTAGCGGGGGGCCTCGTCTCCTACGAGCAGTACTTC. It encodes CASSQDWVEGLAGGLVSYEQYF.

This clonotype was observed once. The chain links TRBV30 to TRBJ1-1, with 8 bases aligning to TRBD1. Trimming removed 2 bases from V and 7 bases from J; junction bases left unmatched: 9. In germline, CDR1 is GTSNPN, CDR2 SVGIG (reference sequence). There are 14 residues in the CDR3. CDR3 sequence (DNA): TGTGCCTGGAGTCAGGGGGCGAATTACGGTGAAGCTTTCTTT. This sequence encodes CAWSQGANYGEAFF.

The CDR3 protein is CASSHRIYGYTF. CDR3 DNA: TGTGCCAGCAGCCATCGAATCTATGGCTACACCTTC. The V and J genes are TRBV11-2 and TRBJ1-2, with D unresolved. The CDR3 has 12 residues. V was pared by 5 bases and J by 4 bases, with 8 bases between. The V gene's germline CDR1 is SGHAT and CDR2 FQNNGV.

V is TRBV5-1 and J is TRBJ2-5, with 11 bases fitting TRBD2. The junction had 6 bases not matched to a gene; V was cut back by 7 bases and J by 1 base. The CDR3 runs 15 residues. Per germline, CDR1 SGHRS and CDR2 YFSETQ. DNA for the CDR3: TGCGCCAGCTCCGGACTAGCGGGCCGCCAAGAGACCCAGTACTTC. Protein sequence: CASSGLAGRQETQYF. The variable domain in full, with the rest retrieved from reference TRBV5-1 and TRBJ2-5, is KAGVTQTPRYLIKTRGQQVTLSCSPISGHRSVSWYQQTPGQGLQFLFEYFSETQRNKGNFPGRFSGRQFSNSRSEMNVSTLELGDSALYLCASSGLAGRQETQYFGPGTRLLVL.

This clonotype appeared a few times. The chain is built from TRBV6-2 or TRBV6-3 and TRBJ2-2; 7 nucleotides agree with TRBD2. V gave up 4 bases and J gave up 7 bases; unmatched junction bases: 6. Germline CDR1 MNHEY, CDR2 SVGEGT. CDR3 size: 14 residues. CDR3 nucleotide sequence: TGTGCCAGCAGTTTCCTATCTAGCGGCGGGGAGCTGTTTTTT. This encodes CASSFLSSGGELFF.

CDR3: CSAPRDAGGFWEQYF. The CDR3, as DNA: TGCAGTGCCCCGAGGGATGCGGGAGGGTTTTGGGAGCAGTACTTC. J is TRBJ2-7 and V is TRBV20-1, with 9 bases aligning to TRBD2. Germline CDR1 DFQATT, CDR2 SNEGSKA (reference sequence). The CDR3 consists of 15 residues. V lost 6 bases, J lost 7 bases, and 16 bases stayed unmatched.

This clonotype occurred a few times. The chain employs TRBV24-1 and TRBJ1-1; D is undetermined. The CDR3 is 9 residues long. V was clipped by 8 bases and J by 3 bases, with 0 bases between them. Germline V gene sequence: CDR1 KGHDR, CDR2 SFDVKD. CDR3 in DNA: TGTGCCACCAACACTGAAGCTTTCTTT. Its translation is CATNTEAFF.

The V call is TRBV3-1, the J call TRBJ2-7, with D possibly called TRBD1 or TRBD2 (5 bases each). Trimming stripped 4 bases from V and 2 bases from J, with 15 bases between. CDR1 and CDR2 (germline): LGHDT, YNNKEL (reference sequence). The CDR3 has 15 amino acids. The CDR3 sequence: CASSLLPGPTYEQYF. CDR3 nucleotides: TGTGCCAGCAGCCTACTCCCGGGACCGACCTACGAGCAGTACTTC.

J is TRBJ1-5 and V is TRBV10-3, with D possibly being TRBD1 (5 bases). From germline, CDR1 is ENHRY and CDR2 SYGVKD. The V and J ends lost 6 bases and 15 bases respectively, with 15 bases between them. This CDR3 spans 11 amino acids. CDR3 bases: TGTGCCATCAGGGCGGGGACCCTGCTGCATTTT. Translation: CAIRAGTLLHF.

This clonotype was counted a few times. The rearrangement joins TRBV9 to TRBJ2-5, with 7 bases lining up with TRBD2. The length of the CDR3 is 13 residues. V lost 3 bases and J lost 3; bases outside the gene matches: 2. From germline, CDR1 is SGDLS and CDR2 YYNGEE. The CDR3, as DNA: TGTGCCAGCAGCGCCGGGACTAAAGAGACCCAGTACTTC. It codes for CASSAGTKETQYF.

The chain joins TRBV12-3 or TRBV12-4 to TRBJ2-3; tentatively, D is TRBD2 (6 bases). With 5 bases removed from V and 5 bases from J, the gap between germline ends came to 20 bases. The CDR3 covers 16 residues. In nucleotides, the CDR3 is TGTGCCAGCAGTCTACGACCTATCGTGGGGGGAGATACGCAGTATTTT. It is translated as CASSLRPIVGGDTQYF.

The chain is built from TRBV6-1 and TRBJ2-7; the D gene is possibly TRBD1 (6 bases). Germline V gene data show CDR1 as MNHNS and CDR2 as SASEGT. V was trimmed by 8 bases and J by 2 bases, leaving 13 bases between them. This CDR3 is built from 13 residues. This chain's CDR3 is CASGDTCTYEQYF. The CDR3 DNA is TGTGCCAGCGGGGACACCTGCACCTACGAGCAGTACTTC.

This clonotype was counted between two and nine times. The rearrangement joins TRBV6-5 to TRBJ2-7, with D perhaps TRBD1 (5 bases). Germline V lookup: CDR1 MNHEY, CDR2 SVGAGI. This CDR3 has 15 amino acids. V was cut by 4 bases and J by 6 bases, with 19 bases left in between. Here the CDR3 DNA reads TGTGCCAGCAGTTTAAGGGTGGGGCGGTTCCGCGAGCAGTACTTC. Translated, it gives CASSLRVGRFREQYF.

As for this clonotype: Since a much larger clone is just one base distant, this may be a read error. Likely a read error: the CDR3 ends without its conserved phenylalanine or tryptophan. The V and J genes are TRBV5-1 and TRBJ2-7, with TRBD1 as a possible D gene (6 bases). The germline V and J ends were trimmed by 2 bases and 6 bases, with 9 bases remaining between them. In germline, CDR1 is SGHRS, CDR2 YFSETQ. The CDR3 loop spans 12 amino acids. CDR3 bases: TGCGCCAGCAGCTTACAGGGTGCCGAGCAGTACTTG. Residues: CASSLQGAEQYL.

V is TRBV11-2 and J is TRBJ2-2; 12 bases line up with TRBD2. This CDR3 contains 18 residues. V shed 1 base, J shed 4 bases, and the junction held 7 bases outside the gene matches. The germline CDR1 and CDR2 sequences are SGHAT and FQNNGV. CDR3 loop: CASSLVSSGGAPTGELFF. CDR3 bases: TGTGCCAGCAGCTTAGTCTCTAGCGGGGGGGCCCCCACCGGGGAGCTGTTTTTT.

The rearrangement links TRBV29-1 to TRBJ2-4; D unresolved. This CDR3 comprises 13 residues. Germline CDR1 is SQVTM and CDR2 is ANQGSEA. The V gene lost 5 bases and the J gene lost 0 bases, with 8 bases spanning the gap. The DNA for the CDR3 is TGCAGCGTTCAATTAGGAGCCAAAAACATTCAGTACTTC. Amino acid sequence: CSVQLGAKNIQYF.

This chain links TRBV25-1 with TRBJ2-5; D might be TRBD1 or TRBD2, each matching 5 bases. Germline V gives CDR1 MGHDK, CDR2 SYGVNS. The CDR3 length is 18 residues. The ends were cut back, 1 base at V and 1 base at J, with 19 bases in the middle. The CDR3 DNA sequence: TGTGCCAGCAGTGAATGGGGGAAGGGCAGCCGAGTCCAAGAGACCCAGTACTTC. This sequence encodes CASSEWGKGSRVQETQYF.

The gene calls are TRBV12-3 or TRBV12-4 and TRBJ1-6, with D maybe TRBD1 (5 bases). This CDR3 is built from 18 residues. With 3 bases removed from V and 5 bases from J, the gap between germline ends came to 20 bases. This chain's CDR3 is CASSFRVTRDPDNSPLHF. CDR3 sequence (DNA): TGTGCCAGCAGTTTTCGTGTGACCAGGGATCCGGATAATTCACCCCTCCACTTT.

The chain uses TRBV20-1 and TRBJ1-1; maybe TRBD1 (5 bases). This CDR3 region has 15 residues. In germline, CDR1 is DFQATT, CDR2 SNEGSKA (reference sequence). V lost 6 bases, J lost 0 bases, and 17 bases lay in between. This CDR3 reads CSANGTGIMNTEAFF. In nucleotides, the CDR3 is TGCAGTGCGAATGGGACCGGAATAATGAACACTGAAGCTTTCTTT.

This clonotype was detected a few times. CDR3 amino acids: CASSLKRTGSSYEQYF. CDR3 coding DNA: TGTGCCAGCAGCTTAAAACGGACAGGCAGCTCCTACGAGCAGTACTTC. The gene calls are TRBV11-2 and TRBJ2-7, with 7 bases aligning to TRBD1. Germline V lookup: CDR1 SGHAT, CDR2 FQNNGV. Unmatched junction bases numbered 7, after V lost 2 bases and J lost 0 bases. This CDR3 comprises 16 residues.